This T cell receptor beta chain was documented in a study of CD8 T cells in ankylosing spondylitis. Each CDR3 protein gets one entry after TCRdb re-called the 5' RACE reads with MiXCR. The repertoire holds some 7,000 distinct CDR3 sequences, with approximately 3% as singletons. Study-level findings and limits: From matched ankylosing spondylitis synovial fluid, disease-linked clones were reportedly recovered at significantly enriched levels.

CDR1 SGDLS and CDR2 YYNGEE come from the germline V gene. The V gene end was trimmed by 4 bases and the J gene end by 2 bases; junction bases not matched to a gene: 12. The CDR3 is 18 residues long. This clonotype is deemed large. Its specificity is not known. The sequencing input was blood, either unsorted or a sorted T cell fraction (not recorded which). The TCR sequence derives from a female donor with ankylosing spondylitis or in good health (not recorded which). The rearrangement links TRBV9 to TRBJ2-3; 11 bases match TRBD2. The CDR3 spells CASSSQEGTSGTTDTQYF. CDR3 nucleotide sequence: TGTGCCAGCAGCTCGCAGGAGGGGACTAGCGGCACCACAGATACGCAGTATTTT. The full variable domain, rest sourced from reference TRBV9 and TRBJ2-3, is DSGVTQTPKHLITATGQRVTLRCSPRSGDLSVYWYQQSLDQGLQFLIQYYNGEERAKGNILERFSAQQFPDLHSELNLSSLELGDSALYFCASSSQEGTSGTTDTQYFGPGTRLTVL.